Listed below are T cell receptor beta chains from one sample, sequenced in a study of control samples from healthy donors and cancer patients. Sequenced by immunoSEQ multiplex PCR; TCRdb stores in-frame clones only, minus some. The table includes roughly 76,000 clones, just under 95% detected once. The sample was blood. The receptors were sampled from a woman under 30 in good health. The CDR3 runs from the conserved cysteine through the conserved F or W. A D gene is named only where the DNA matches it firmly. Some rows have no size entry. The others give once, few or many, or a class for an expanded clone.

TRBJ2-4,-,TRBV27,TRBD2,TGTGCCAGCAGTTTAGAAGCGGGGGGACGACTCAAAAACATTCAGTACTTC,CASSLEAGGRLKNIQYF
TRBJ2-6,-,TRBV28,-,TGTGCCAGCAGGACTGGACCCGAATCTGGGGCCAACGTCCTGACTTTC,CASRTGPESGANVLTF
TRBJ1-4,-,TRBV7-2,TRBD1,TGTGCCAGCAGCCACCCGGGACAGTGGGAAAAACTGTTTTTT,CASSHPGQWEKLFF
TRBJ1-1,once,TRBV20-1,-,TGCAGTGCTAGTGCCGTTCCTCCATTAGCTTTCTTT,CSASAVPPLAFF
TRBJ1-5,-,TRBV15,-,TGTGCCACCAGCAGAGATTTAGGTTCTCTTAGCAATCAGCCCCAGCATTTT,CATSRDLGSLSNQPQHF
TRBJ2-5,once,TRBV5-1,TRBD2,TGCGCCAGCAGCTTGGGAAGCGGGGTGAGAGAGACCCAGTACTTC,CASSLGSGVRETQYF
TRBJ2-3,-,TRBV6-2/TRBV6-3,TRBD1,TGTGCCAGCAGTTCCCTGGACAGGGACACAGATACGCAGTATTTT,CASSSLDRDTDTQYF
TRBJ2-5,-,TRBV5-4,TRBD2,TGTGCCAGCAGCTTCCGGGCGCTAGCGGGAGTCAGGGAGACCCAGTACTTC,CASSFRALAGVRETQYF
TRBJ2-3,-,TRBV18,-,TGTGCCAGCTCACCATGGAGCACCACTAGCACAGATACGCAGTATTTT,CASSPWSTTSTDTQYF
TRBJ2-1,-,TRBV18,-,TGTGCCAGCTCACCAAGCAGTGAGCAGTTCTTC,CASSPSSEQFF
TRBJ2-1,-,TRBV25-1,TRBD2,TGTGCCAGCAGTGAATTAGCGGGAGTCTACAATGAGCAGTTCTTC,CASSELAGVYNEQFF
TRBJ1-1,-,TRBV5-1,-,TGCGCCAGCAGCTTGGCCTTAGGTTCAGTACCTGAAGCTTTCTTT,CASSLALGSVPEAFF
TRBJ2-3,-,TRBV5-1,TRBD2,TGCGCCAGCAGCGTGCGGGGGGGCCGAGTGGTGTTAGCAGATACGCAGTATTTT,CASSVRGGRVVLADTQYF
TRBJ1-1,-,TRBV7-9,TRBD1,TGTGCCAGCAGCCCCACGGGAGCAGGGGGCGATACTGAAGCTTTCTTT,CASSPTGAGGDTEAFF
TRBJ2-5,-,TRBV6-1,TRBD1,TGTGCCAGCAGTGACCTAGGGACAGGGGACCAAGAGACCCAGTACTTC,CASSDLGTGDQETQYF
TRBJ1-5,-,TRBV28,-,TGTGCCAGCAGTGTTAATCAGCCCCAGCATTTT,CASSVNQPQHF
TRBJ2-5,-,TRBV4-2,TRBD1,TGTGCCAGCAGCCAAGAGCGCACCACAGGGGGGAGAGAAGAGACCCAGTACTTC,CASSQERTTGGREETQYF
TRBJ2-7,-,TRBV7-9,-,TGTGCCAGCAGCTTACGAGGCACCGAACCCTCCTACGAGCAGTACTTC,CASSLRGTEPSYEQYF
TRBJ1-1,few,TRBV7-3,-,TGTGCCAGCAGCATACTGGGCGGGGTTGGCGCTGAAGCTTTCTTT,CASSILGGVGAEAFF
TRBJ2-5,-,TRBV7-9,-,TGTGCCAGCAGCAACGGGGGGCCCCAAGAGACCCAGTACTTC,CASSNGGPQETQYF
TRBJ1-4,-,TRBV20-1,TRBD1,TGCAGTGCTAGTTCCCCCGACAGGGGTCCGGAAAAACTGTTTTTT,CSASSPDRGPEKLFF
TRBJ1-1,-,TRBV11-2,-,TGTGCCAGCAGCTCGCCTGGGGCCGCAGCCGAAGCTTTCTTT,CASSSPGAAAEAFF